This TCR beta chain was found in a study of cytotoxic CD8 clonotypes in ibrutinib-treated CLL. This clone was seen once. Antigen unknown. Study-level findings and limits: There were few public clonotypes, and on treatment they contracted or stayed stable.

CDR1 is LNHDA and CDR2 is SQIVND in the germline V gene (reference sequence). The CDR3 is 15 amino acids. The V gene lost 6 bases and the J gene lost 5 bases, with 17 bases spanning the gap. Some clones are missing from TCRdb's copy, which holds only in-frame ones; the method was immunoSEQ multiplex PCR. Of 110,000 or so clones listed, roughly 57% are singletons. This sequence joins TRBV19 and TRBJ2-1, with D possibly matching TRBD2 (7 bases). Sequencing was performed on PBMCs, taken after 24 months of ibrutinib treatment. The receptor was derived from a human donor with chronic lymphocytic leukemia. The CDR3 loop is CASRWGGHRDNEQFF. CDR3 sequence (DNA): TGTGCCAGTAGATGGGGGGGGCACAGAGACAATGAGCAGTTCTTC.